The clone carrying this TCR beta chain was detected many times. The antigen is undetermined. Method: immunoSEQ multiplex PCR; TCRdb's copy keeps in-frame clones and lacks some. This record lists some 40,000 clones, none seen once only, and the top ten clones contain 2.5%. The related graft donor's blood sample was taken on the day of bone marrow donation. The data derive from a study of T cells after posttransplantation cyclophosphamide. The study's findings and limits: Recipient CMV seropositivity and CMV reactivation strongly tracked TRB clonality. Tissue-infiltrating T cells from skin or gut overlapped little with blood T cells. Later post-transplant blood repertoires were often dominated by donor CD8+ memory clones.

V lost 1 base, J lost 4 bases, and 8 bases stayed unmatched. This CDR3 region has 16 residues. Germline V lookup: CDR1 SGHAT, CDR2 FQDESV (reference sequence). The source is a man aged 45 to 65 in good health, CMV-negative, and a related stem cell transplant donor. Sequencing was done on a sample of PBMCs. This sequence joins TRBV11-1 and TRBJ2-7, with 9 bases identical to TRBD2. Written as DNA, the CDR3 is TGTGCCAGCAGCTTAGGGGCCCTAGCGGGAAGATACGAGCAGTACTTC. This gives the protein CASSLGALAGRYEQYF.